A single sample gave rise to the 18 T cell receptor beta chains below, sequenced in a study of blood T cell repertoires in COVID-19. Clones were sequenced by immunoSEQ multiplex PCR, and TCRdb holds only the in-frame ones, with some missing. The table records hundreds of thousands of clones, 85% to 90% of them present only once. Source material: peripheral blood. The source is a man older than 75 with acute or convalescent COVID-19.

The chain combines TRBV5-1 with TRBJ2-2, with TRBD2 as a possible D gene (7 bases). The CDR3 loop spans 13 amino acids. CDR1 is SGHRS and CDR2 is YFSETQ in the germline V gene. V lost 7 bases, J lost 4 bases, and 11 bases lay in between. CDR3 coding DNA: TGCGCCAGCCGACGGGGGGCCACCGGGGAGCTGTTTTTT. Translation: CASRRGATGELFF.

The J gene is TRBJ2-3, the V gene TRBV4-1, with TRBD1 as a possible D gene (6 bases). The CDR3 consists of 15 residues. Germline CDR1 MGHRA, CDR2 YSYEKL. The ends were cut back, 6 bases at V and 3 bases at J, with 16 bases in the middle. This chain's CDR3 is CASRAQGMGTDTQYF. The CDR3 DNA reads TGCGCCAGCAGGGCACAGGGAATGGGGACAGATACGCAGTATTTT.

The gene calls are TRBV6-5 and TRBJ1-2, with 7 bases lining up with TRBD1. Germline-derived CDR1 and CDR2 are MNHEY and SVGAGI. The V gene end was trimmed by 2 bases and the J gene end by 4 bases; junction bases not matched to a gene: 7. CDR3 length: 15 residues. CDR3 amino acids: CASSYIAQGFYGYTF. The CDR3 coding sequence is TGTGCCAGCAGTTACATCGCACAGGGGTTCTATGGCTACACCTTC.

The chain combines TRBV28 with TRBJ1-2, with 9 bases matching TRBD1. The CDR3 is 12 residues long. After removal of 10 bases from V and 14 bases from J, the junction contained 14 bases not matched to a gene. The germline V gene has CDR1 MDHEN and CDR2 SYDVKM. The CDR3, as DNA: TGTGCCACCACCGGGACAGGGTACATATTGACCTTC. It translates to CATTGTGYILTF.

The chain uses TRBV29-1 and TRBJ2-3; 7 nucleotides align to TRBD2. Per the germline V gene, CDR1 is SQVTM and CDR2 is ANQGSEA. There are 13 residues in the CDR3. The V and J ends lost 3 bases and 0 bases, in that order; junction bases with no gene match: 0. The CDR3 DNA sequence: TGCAGCGTTGATAGCGGGAGCACAGATACGCAGTATTTT. Translation gives CSVDSGSTDTQYF.

This rearrangement joins TRBV18 to TRBJ2-1; 8 bases fit TRBD1. V shed 0 bases and J 9 bases; nucleotides not matched to a gene: 7. The CDR3 runs 15 residues. The germline V gene has CDR1 KGHSH and CDR2 LQKENI. CDR3 sequence reads: CASSPPADRASEQFF. The CDR3 region has the DNA TGTGCCAGCTCACCACCGGCGGACAGGGCATCTGAGCAGTTCTTC.

The V gene is TRBV25-1, the J gene TRBJ1-2, with D maybe TRBD1 (5 bases). Trimming stripped 8 bases from V and 6 bases from J, with 22 bases between. The CDR3 length is 15 residues. Germline V gene data show CDR1 as MGHDK and CDR2 as SYGVNS. CDR3 residues: CASLNPRAARDGYTF. DNA for the CDR3: TGTGCCAGCCTCAACCCAAGGGCCGCCAGGGATGGCTACACCTTC.

The rearrangement links TRBV30 to TRBJ1-4; 8 bases align to TRBD1. Germline V CDR1 and CDR2: GTSNPN, SVGIG (reference sequence). Germline trimming cut 0 bases from V and 4 bases from J; bases unmatched to any gene: 10. This CDR3 is 17 amino acids long. The CDR3 loop is CAWSVPSGTGFNEKLFF. CDR3 nucleotides: TGTGCCTGGAGTGTACCTTCCGGGACAGGTTTTAATGAAAAACTGTTTTTT.

The chain joins TRBV28 to TRBJ2-3; 8 nucleotides align to TRBD1. The CDR3 is 16 residues long. CDR1 MDHEN and CDR2 SYDVKM come from the germline V gene. J lost 2 bases, V lost 3 bases, and 7 bases had no gene match. This chain's CDR3 is CASSFSGGPPTDTQYF. As DNA, the CDR3 is TGTGCCAGCAGTTTCTCAGGGGGCCCCCCCACAGATACGCAGTATTTT.

The gene calls are TRBV5-1 and TRBJ2-3, with D possibly TRBD1 on 5 matching bases. From germline, CDR1 is SGHRS and CDR2 YFSETQ. Trimming cost V 2 bases and J 3 bases, with 13 bases left between them. The CDR3 spans 15 residues. The CDR3 region is CASSFTGYETDTQYF. CDR3 coding DNA: TGCGCCAGCAGCTTTACAGGATATGAAACAGATACGCAGTATTTT.

The chain employs TRBV7-8 and TRBJ2-7, with 7 bases matching TRBD1. V was pared by 5 bases and J by 6 bases, with 13 bases of the junction left unmatched. The CDR3 has 15 amino acids. Germline V gene data show CDR1 as SGHVS and CDR2 as FQNEAQ. CDR3 loop: CASSPHPNRGIEQYV. CDR3 bases: TGTGCCAGCAGCCCCCACCCCAACAGGGGAATCGAGCAGTACGTC.

This chain joins TRBV27 and TRBJ2-7; 8 nucleotides line up with TRBD1. Germline V lookup: CDR1 MNHEY, CDR2 SMNVEV (reference sequence). V shed 3 bases, J shed 3 bases, and the junction held 1 base outside the gene matches. The CDR3 extends over 13 amino acids. For the CDR3, the DNA is TGTGCCAGCAGTTTGACAGGGGACTACGAGCAGTACTTC. Its translation is CASSLTGDYEQYF.

This sequence joins TRBV21-1 and TRBJ1-4; the table names TRBD1, a call not compared with the DNA. TRBV21-1 is shown as a pseudogene. CDR3 length equals 19 residues. Written as DNA, the CDR3 is TGTGCCAGCAGCAAAAAGGTCAGGAATCCAGCCGTGAGAAATGAAAAACTGTTTTTT. It translates to CASSKKVRNPAVRNEKLFF.

The rearrangement joins TRBV24-1 to TRBJ2-1, with 7 nucleotides matching TRBD2. The CDR3 runs to 17 residues. Trimming cost V 1 base and J 4 bases; bases outside gene matches: 9. The germline gives CDR1 KGHDR, CDR2 SFDVKD. The CDR3, as DNA: TGTGCCACCAGTGATTTACAGCCGATGGGGGGGTACAATGAGCAGTTCTTC. It is translated as CATSDLQPMGGYNEQFF.

Here the CDR3 reads CASSLSGGGNQPQHF. DNA of the CDR3: TGTGCCAGCAGTTTATCCGGGGGGGGCAATCAGCCCCAGCATTTT. The rearrangement uses TRBV27 and TRBJ1-5, with a weak D call TRBD1 (5 bases). Germline CDR1 reads MNHEY; CDR2 reads SMNVEV (reference sequence). The CDR3 has 15 amino acids. Between the trimmed V and J ends, which lost 0 bases and 2 bases, there was a span of 8 bases.

V usage is TRBV24-1 and J usage is TRBJ1-2, with D perhaps TRBD1 (6 bases). Trimming pared 3 bases from V and 2 bases from J, leaving 9 bases between. Germline CDR1 reads KGHDR; CDR2 reads SFDVKD. There are 14 residues in the CDR3. The CDR3 protein is CATSDPDRNYGYTF. The CDR3 bases are TGTGCCACCAGTGATCCTGACAGGAACTATGGCTACACCTTC.

V gene TRBV24-1 combines with J gene TRBJ2-5, with a possible D match to TRBD1 (6 bases). This CDR3 is 14 amino acids long. V was clipped by 5 bases and J by 2 bases, with 11 bases between them. Germline loops: CDR1 KGHDR, CDR2 SFDVKD. The CDR3 region is CATSAGHQQETQYF. The CDR3 nucleotides are TGTGCCACCAGTGCGGGACACCAACAAGAGACCCAGTACTTC.

The chain uses TRBV7-9 and TRBJ1-1, with 8 nucleotides matching TRBD1. V gave up 3 bases and J gave up 5 bases; unmatched junction bases: 5. In germline, CDR1 is SEHNR, CDR2 FQNEAQ (reference sequence). The CDR3 extends over 14 amino acids. The CDR3: CASSFQGAGTEAFF. CDR3 bases: TGTGCCAGCAGCTTCCAGGGGGCGGGAACTGAAGCTTTCTTT. The full variable domain, rest sourced from reference TRBV7-9 and TRBJ1-1, is DTGVSQNPRHKITKRGQNVTFRCDPISEHNRLYWYRQTLGQGPEFLTYFQNEAQLEKSRLLSDRFSAERPKGSFSTLEIQRTEQGDSAMYLCASSFQGAGTEAFFGQGTRLTVV.